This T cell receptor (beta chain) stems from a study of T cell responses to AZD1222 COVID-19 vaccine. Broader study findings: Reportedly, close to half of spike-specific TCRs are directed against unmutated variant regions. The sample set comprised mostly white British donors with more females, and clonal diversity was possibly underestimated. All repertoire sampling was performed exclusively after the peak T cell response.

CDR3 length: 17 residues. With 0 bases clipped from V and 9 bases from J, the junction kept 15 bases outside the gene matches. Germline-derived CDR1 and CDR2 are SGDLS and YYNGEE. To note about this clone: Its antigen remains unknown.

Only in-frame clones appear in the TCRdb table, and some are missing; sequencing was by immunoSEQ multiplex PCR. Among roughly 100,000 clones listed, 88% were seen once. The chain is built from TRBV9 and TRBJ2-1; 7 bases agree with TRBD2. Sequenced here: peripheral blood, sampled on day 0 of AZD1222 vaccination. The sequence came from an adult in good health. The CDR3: CASSVVGGRLAPSEQFF. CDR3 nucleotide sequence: TGTGCCAGCAGCGTAGTAGGTGGGAGACTAGCCCCAAGTGAGCAGTTCTTC.